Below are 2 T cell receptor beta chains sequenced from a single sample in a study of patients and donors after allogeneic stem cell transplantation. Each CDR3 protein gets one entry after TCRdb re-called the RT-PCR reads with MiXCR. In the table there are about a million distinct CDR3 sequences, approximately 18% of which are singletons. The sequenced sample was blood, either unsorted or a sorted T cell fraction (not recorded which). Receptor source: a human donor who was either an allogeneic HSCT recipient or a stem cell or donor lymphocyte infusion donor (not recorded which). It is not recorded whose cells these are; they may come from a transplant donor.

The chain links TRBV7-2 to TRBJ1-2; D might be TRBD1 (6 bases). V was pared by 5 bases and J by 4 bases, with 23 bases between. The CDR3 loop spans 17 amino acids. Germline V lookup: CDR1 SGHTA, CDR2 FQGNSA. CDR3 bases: TGTGCCAGCAGCGGAGGGGGAGGGGGTCCCTCTACCTATGGCTACACCTTC. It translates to CASSGGGGGPSTYGYTF.

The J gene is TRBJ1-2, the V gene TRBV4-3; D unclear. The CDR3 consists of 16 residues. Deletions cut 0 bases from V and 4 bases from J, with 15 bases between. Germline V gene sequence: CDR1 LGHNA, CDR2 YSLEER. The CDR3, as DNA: TGCGCCAGCAGCCAAGACCGGGCCCAAATGGTCTATGGCTACACCTTC. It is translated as CASSQDRAQMVYGYTF.